This paragraph reports one TCR beta chain. This sample is drawn from a study of blood T cell repertoires in COVID-19. V shed 0 bases and J shed 0 bases, with 12 bases lying between them. The CDR3 is 17 residues long. Germline CDR1 is LGHDT and CDR2 is YNNKEL (reference sequence). The repertoire was sequenced with immunoSEQ multiplex PCR; TCRdb's copy has only in-frame clones and lacks some. The sample includes 150,000 to 200,000 clones, approximately 87% seen only once; the top ten take about 9.3%. This TCR was sampled from a woman between 70 and 85 years old with COVID-19, enrolled during active disease. The rearrangement uses TRBV3-1 (or the pseudogene TRBV3-2) and TRBJ2-4; a weak D match, TRBD2 (6 bases). Sequencing was done on a sample of peripheral blood. DNA of the CDR3: TGTGCCAGCAGCCAAGATGGGGAGGCCGTAGCCAAAAACATTCAGTACTTC. This sequence encodes CASSQDGEAVAKNIQYF.